The 32 T cell receptor beta chains below all came from one sample that was sequenced in a study of blood T cell repertoires in COVID-19. The table came from immunoSEQ multiplex PCR; TCRdb's copy has only in-frame clones and leaves some out. There are 95,000 or so clones in the sample; approximately 89% occur only once, and 15% to 20% lies in the top ten. The sequencing input was peripheral blood. These receptors were collected from a human donor in a cohort sampled during active COVID-19.

The chain combines TRBV30 with TRBJ1-4, with D possibly matching TRBD1 (5 bases). This CDR3 comprises 14 residues. The V end was cut by 0 bases, the J end by 7 bases, with 12 bases between. Germline V gives CDR1 GTSNPN, CDR2 SVGIG (reference sequence). The CDR3 region has the DNA TGTGCCTGGAGTGTAGGCAGGGAGGTTGAAAAACTGTTTTTT. It codes for CAWSVGREVEKLFF. Using reference TRBV30 and TRBJ1-4 for the parts outside the CDR3, the full variable domain is SQTIHQWPATLVQPVGSPLSLECTVEGTSNPNLYWYRQAAGRGLQLLFYSVGIGQISSEVPQNLSASRPQDRQFILSSKKLLLSDSGFYLCAWSVGREVEKLFFGSGTQLSVL.

With respect to this clone: One end of the junction is discordant with germline, which a read error may explain. The chain carries TRBV7-7 and TRBJ1-3; D is ambiguous. Germline values: CDR1 SSHAT, CDR2 FNYEAQ (reference sequence). The CDR3 consists of 13 residues. The CDR3 loop is CASSSGSGNTIYF. CDR3 bases: TGTGCTAGCAGTTCAGGCTCTGGAAACACCATATATTTT. Filled out from reference TRBV7-7 and TRBJ1-3, the complete variable domain reads GAGVSQSPRYKVTKRGQDVTLRCDPISSHATLYWYQQALGQGPEFLTYFNYEAQPDKSGLPSDRFSAERPEGSISTLTIQRTEQRDSAMYRCASSSGSGNTIYFGEGSWLTVV.

In this sample, this clone turned up a few times. This rearrangement joins TRBV6-5 to TRBJ1-3, with TRBD1 matching over 8 bases. V shed 7 bases and J 2 bases; nucleotides not matched to a gene: 7. The CDR3 contains 15 residues. Germline CDR1 reads MNHEY; CDR2 reads SVGAGI. CDR3 nucleotide sequence: TGTGCCAGCAAACCGGACAGGGACCCTGGAAACACCATATATTTT. Its protein product is CASKPDRDPGNTIYF.

This clone was observed a few times. The chain employs TRBV12-3 or TRBV12-4 and TRBJ2-7; TRBD2 might be the D (5 bases). This CDR3 is built from 13 residues. Deletions cut 6 bases from V and 0 bases from J, with 9 bases between. CDR3 sequence: CASRRGSSYEQYF. The CDR3 bases are TGTGCCAGCAGACGGGGTAGCTCCTACGAGCAGTACTTC.

A few counts support this clone. The chain carries TRBV5-1 and TRBJ2-7, with 11 bases aligning to TRBD2. CDR1 is SGHRS, CDR2 YFSETQ, per germline. Trimming took 0 bases from V and 5 from J; bases not matched to a gene: 19. The CDR3 is made up of 20 amino acids. CDR3 coding DNA: TGCGCCAGCAGCTTGGCAATGGTCGGGTATAGCGGGGGGGCCTCTCACGAGCAGTACTTC. Amino acid sequence: CASSLAMVGYSGGASHEQYF.

This sequence joins TRBV9 and TRBJ1-1, with D unresolved. This CDR3 is 11 amino acids long. V was trimmed by 7 bases and J by 6 bases, leaving 10 bases between them. The germline V gene encodes CDR1 SGDLS and CDR2 YYNGEE. The CDR3 sequence: CASDGLAEAFF. The CDR3 nucleotides read TGTGCCAGCGACGGGTTGGCTGAAGCTTTCTTT.

The chain carries TRBV19 and TRBJ1-1; the D gene is possibly TRBD1 (5 bases). The CDR3 runs 13 residues. Germline V lookup: CDR1 LNHDA, CDR2 SQIVND (reference sequence). Trimming removed 5 bases from V and 0 bases from J, with 7 bases in between. CDR3 sequence (DNA): TGTGCCAGTAGTCCGACAGTGAACACTGAAGCTTTCTTT. Amino acids: CASSPTVNTEAFF.

The chain joins TRBV3-1 (or the pseudogene TRBV3-2) to TRBJ2-5, with TRBD1 as a possible D gene (6 bases). Germline-derived CDR1 and CDR2 are LGHDT and YNNKEL (reference sequence). V lost 3 bases and J 5 bases, leaving 10 bases between the germline ends. CDR3 length: 13 amino acids. In DNA form, the CDR3 reads TGTGCCAGCAGCCACCTCACAGGGGAGACCCAGTACTTC. Protein product: CASSHLTGETQYF.

The rearrangement uses TRBV7-2 and TRBJ2-2; D is ambiguous. V was shortened by 5 bases and J by 3 bases, with 10 bases between the two germline ends. The CDR3 loop spans 14 amino acids. Germline lookup yields CDR1 SGHTA and CDR2 FQGNSA. CDR3 sequence (DNA): TGTGCCAGCAGCCTACCCCCGCACACCGGGGAGCTGTTTTTT. It translates to CASSLPPHTGELFF.

The chain joins TRBV12-3 or TRBV12-4 to TRBJ2-1; no clear D gene. The CDR3 totals 12 residues. V lost 2 bases, J lost 6 bases, and 5 bases lay in between. The CDR3 loop reads CASSLTLNEQFF. DNA for the CDR3: TGTGCCAGCAGTTTAACTCTCAATGAGCAGTTCTTC.

This sequence joins TRBV24-1 and TRBJ2-5, with TRBD2 matching over 10 bases. Germline loops: CDR1 KGHDR, CDR2 SFDVKD. CDR3 size: 17 residues. V lost 0 bases to trimming and J lost 1 base; unmatched junction nucleotides: 4. This chain's CDR3 is CATSDLPASGGQETQYF. The CDR3 coding sequence is TGTGCCACCAGTGATTTGCCGGCTAGCGGGGGCCAAGAGACCCAGTACTTC.

This clone was seen a single time. The chain couples TRBV5-1 to TRBJ2-2, with D possibly being TRBD2 (6 bases). Trimming left V 3 bases short and J 5 bases short, with 8 bases between. From germline, CDR1 is SGHRS and CDR2 YFSETQ. CDR3 length: 13 residues. CDR3 sequence: CASSWTTTGELFF. Written as DNA, the CDR3 is TGCGCCAGCAGCTGGACTACAACCGGGGAGCTGTTTTTT.

This rearrangement joins TRBV27 to TRBJ2-2; 7 bases line up with TRBD2. Germline CDR1 reads MNHEY; CDR2 reads SMNVEV (reference sequence). With 9 bases clipped from V and 0 bases from J, the junction kept 4 bases outside the gene matches. The CDR3 sequence is 14 residues long. The CDR3 sequence: CASNSGPNTGELFF. For the CDR3, the DNA is TGTGCCAGTAATAGCGGGCCGAACACCGGGGAGCTGTTTTTT.

This clone came up once. The chain combines TRBV3-1 (or the pseudogene TRBV3-2) with TRBJ1-2; no firm D call. Per germline, CDR1 LGHDT and CDR2 YNNKEL (reference sequence). This CDR3 region has 14 residues. V shed 4 bases and J shed 3 bases, with 12 bases lying between them. In nucleotides, the CDR3 is TGTGCCAGCAGCCGAAAGGGAGCGGACTATGGCTACACCTTC. It specifies CASSRKGADYGYTF.

The gene calls are TRBV5-1 and TRBJ2-5, with TRBD2 matching 12 bases. Germline CDR1 and CDR2: SGHRS and YFSETQ. The CDR3 length is 16 residues. V was clipped by 1 base and J by 5 bases; unmatched bases: 6. The CDR3 sequence is CASSLTTSGGWETQYF. The CDR3 DNA is TGCGCCAGCAGCTTGACGACTAGCGGGGGTTGGGAGACCCAGTACTTC.

This chain uses TRBV5-8 with TRBJ2-2; no clear D. CDR3 length: 16 amino acids. Trimming took 5 bases from V and 5 from J, leaving 19 bases between them. Germline V lookup: CDR1 SGHTS, CDR2 YDEGEE. The CDR3 loop is CASRSGGRMFTGELFF. For the CDR3, the DNA is TGTGCCAGCAGAAGTGGTGGCAGGATGTTTACCGGGGAGCTGTTTTTT.

The chain links TRBV6-2 or TRBV6-3 to TRBJ2-7, with D perhaps matching TRBD1 (6 bases). Per the germline V gene, CDR1 is MNHEY and CDR2 is SVGEGT. The CDR3 extends over 14 amino acids. Trimming left V 4 bases short and J 0 bases short, with 10 bases between. The CDR3 reads CASSWGRTSYEQYF. In DNA, the CDR3 is TGTGCCAGCAGTTGGGGGCGAACCTCCTACGAGCAGTACTTC.

The rearrangement uses TRBV7-2 and TRBJ2-5, with D perhaps TRBD1 (5 bases). The germline V and J ends were trimmed by 5 bases and 4 bases, with 14 bases remaining between them. In germline, CDR1 is SGHTA, CDR2 FQGNSA. The CDR3 length is 14 residues. This CDR3 is CASSPRQRRETQYF. The DNA for the CDR3 is TGTGCCAGCAGCCCTCGACAGAGACGAGAGACCCAGTACTTC.

The chain recombines TRBV6-5 with TRBJ2-2; 7 nucleotides line up with TRBD1. CDR1 and CDR2 (germline): MNHEY, SVGAGI. The CDR3 spans 15 residues. J lost 1 base, V lost 6 bases, and 5 bases had no gene match. Here the CDR3 reads CASSLGQLNTGELFF. For the CDR3, the DNA is TGTGCCAGCAGCCTGGGACAGTTGAACACCGGGGAGCTGTTTTTT.

Here the CDR3 DNA reads TGTGCCAGCAGCTCCTTAGCGGGGGGACCTAATGAGCAGTTCTTC. Translation: CASSSLAGGPNEQFF. The genes are TRBV5-4 and TRBJ2-1; TRBD2 aligns across 10 bases. Germline trimming cut 3 bases from V and 7 bases from J; bases unmatched to any gene: 7. This CDR3 comprises 15 residues. CDR1 SGHNT and CDR2 YYREEE come from the germline V gene (reference sequence).

The V gene is TRBV5-1, the J gene TRBJ1-1; D is possibly TRBD1 (5 bases). The CDR3 totals 14 residues. The germline gives CDR1 SGHRS, CDR2 YFSETQ. V lost 0 bases to trimming and J lost 5 bases, with 11 bases between them. The CDR3 loop reads CASSLGGGGTEAFF. CDR3 bases: TGCGCCAGCAGCTTGGGCGGGGGAGGGACTGAAGCTTTCTTT.

J is TRBJ1-1 and V is TRBV5-5; D possibly corresponds to TRBD1 (5 bases). V lost 2 bases, J lost 8 bases, and 13 bases lay in between. The CDR3 is made up of 13 amino acids. The germline gives CDR1 SGHKS, CDR2 YYEKEE (reference sequence). CDR3 loop: CASSFRVLGEAFF. The CDR3 DNA reads TGTGCCAGCAGCTTCAGGGTCCTCGGGGAAGCTTTCTTT.

The gene calls are TRBV27 and TRBJ2-7; TRBD2 matches 9 bases. V trimming: 2 bases; J trimming: 7 bases; junction bases outside the gene matches: 15. The CDR3 is 17 residues long. Germline CDR1 is MNHEY and CDR2 is SMNVEV (reference sequence). The CDR3 is CASSLRGAAGGPHEQYF. DNA for the CDR3: TGTGCCAGCAGTTTAAGGGGTGCGGCGGGGGGGCCCCATGAGCAGTACTTC.

This chain links TRBV12-3 or TRBV12-4 with TRBJ1-1; D not resolved. V shed 5 bases and J shed 8 bases, with 15 bases lying between them. This CDR3 has 13 residues. CDR3 nucleotide sequence: TGTGCCAGCAGTAATCCCCTCCCCTCGGAAGCTTTCTTT. Translation gives CASSNPLPSEAFF.

The V gene is TRBV9, the J gene TRBJ1-4; D perhaps matches TRBD1 (5 bases). V shed 4 bases and J shed 4 bases, with 11 bases lying between them. This CDR3 spans 14 amino acids. Germline V gene lookup returns CDR1 SGDLS and CDR2 YYNGEE. CDR3 amino acids: CASSSGLSNEKLFF. The DNA of the CDR3 is TGTGCCAGCAGCTCAGGGTTGAGTAATGAAAAACTGTTTTTT.

J is TRBJ2-7 and V is TRBV7-2; D gene ambiguous. Germline V gene sequence: CDR1 SGHTA, CDR2 FQGNSA. The V end lost 1 base, the J end lost 0 bases, and 13 bases lay between the germline ends. The length of the CDR3 is 16 residues. Written as DNA, the CDR3 is TGTGCCAGCAGCTTAGGTAGGCCAGCGAGCTCCTACGAGCAGTACTTC. This encodes CASSLGRPASSYEQYF. The full variable domain, rest sourced from reference TRBV7-2 and TRBJ2-7, is GAGVSQSPSNKVTEKGKDVELRCDPISGHTALYWYRQSLGQGLEFLIYFQGNSAPDKSGLPSDRFSAERTGGSVSTLTIQRTQQEDSAVYLCASSLGRPASSYEQYFGPGTRLTVT.

V usage is TRBV4-1 and J usage is TRBJ2-7; the match to TRBD1 covers 10 bases. J lost 2 bases, V lost 0 bases, and 7 bases had no gene match. This CDR3 is built from 17 residues. The germline gives CDR1 MGHRA, CDR2 YSYEKL. CDR3 region: CASSQDWGTGVTYEQYF. DNA of the CDR3: TGCGCCAGCAGCCAAGATTGGGGGACAGGGGTAACCTACGAGCAGTACTTC.

The chain employs TRBV18 and TRBJ2-3; D unresolved. The length of the CDR3 is 13 residues. The germline V gene encodes CDR1 KGHSH and CDR2 LQKENI. With 0 bases removed from V and 7 bases from J, the gap between germline ends came to 8 bases. In DNA, the CDR3 is TGTGCCAGCTCACCACCACTAATTAATACGCAGTATTTT. Its protein is CASSPPLINTQYF.

This sequence joins TRBV6-1 and TRBJ1-6, with TRBD1 identical over 7 bases. The CDR3 is made up of 15 amino acids. CDR1 is MNHNS, CDR2 SASEGT, per germline. Trimming cost V 0 bases and J 10 bases; bases outside gene matches: 6. The CDR3 nucleotides read TGTGCCAGCAGTGAAGCGACAGGGCTTTGGTCACCCCTCCACTTT. Encoded protein: CASSEATGLWSPLHF.

The V and J genes are TRBV9 and TRBJ1-3; 9 bases are shared with TRBD1. CDR1 is SGDLS, CDR2 YYNGEE, per germline. This CDR3 is 14 amino acids long. J gave up 4 bases and V 3 bases, and 2 bases lay outside the gene matches. This CDR3 reads CASSGQGVGNTIYF. As DNA, the CDR3 is TGTGCCAGCAGCGGACAGGGGGTAGGAAACACCATATATTTT.

The chain is built from TRBV11-3 and TRBJ2-2; TRBD1 matches at 7 bases. The CDR3 contains 15 residues. Germline lookup yields CDR1 SGHNT and CDR2 YENEEA. V was clipped by 1 base and J by 3 bases; unmatched bases: 2. The CDR3 DNA follows: TGTGCCAGCAGCTTAGGACAGGGCTACACCGGGGAGCTGTTTTTT. Protein: CASSLGQGYTGELFF.

The chain uses TRBV11-3 and TRBJ2-7; 8 nucleotides agree with TRBD1. This CDR3 region has 14 residues. The V gene's germline CDR1 is SGHNT and CDR2 YENEEA. V was pared by 6 bases and J by 0 bases, with 4 bases of the junction left unmatched. In DNA form, the CDR3 reads TGTGCCAGCAGTCCCGGGACAGGCTCCTACGAGCAGTACTTC. This gives the protein CASSPGTGSYEQYF.